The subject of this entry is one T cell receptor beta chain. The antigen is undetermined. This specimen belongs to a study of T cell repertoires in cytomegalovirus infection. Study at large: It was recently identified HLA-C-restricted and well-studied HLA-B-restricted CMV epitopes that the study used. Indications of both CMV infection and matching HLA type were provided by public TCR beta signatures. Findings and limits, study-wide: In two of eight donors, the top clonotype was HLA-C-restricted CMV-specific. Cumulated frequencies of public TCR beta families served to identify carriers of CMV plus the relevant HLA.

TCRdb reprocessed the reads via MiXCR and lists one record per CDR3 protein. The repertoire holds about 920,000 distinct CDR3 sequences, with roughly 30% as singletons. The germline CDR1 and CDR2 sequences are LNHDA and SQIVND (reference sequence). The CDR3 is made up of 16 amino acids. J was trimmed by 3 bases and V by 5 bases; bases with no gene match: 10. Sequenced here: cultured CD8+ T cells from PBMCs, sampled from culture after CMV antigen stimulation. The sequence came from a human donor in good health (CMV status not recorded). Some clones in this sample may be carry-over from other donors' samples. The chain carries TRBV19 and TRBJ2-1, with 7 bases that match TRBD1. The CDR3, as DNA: TGTGCCAGTAGTCAACAGGGACAGTACCTCTACAATGAGCAGTTCTTC. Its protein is CASSQQGQYLYNEQFF.